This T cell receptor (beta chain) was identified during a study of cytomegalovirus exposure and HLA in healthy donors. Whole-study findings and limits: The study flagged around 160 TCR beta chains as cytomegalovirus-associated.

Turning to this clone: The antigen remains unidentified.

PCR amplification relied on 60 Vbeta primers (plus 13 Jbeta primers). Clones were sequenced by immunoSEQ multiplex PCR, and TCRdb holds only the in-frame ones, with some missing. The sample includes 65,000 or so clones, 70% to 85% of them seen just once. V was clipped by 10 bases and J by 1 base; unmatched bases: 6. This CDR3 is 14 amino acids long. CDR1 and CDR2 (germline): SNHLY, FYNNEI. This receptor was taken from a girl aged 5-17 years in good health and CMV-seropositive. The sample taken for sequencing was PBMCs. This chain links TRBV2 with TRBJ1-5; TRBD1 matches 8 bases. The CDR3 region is CANSDRESNQPQHF. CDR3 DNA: TGTGCCAACTCGGACAGGGAGAGCAATCAGCCCCAGCATTTT.